This T cell receptor (beta chain) was recorded in a study of vaccination effects on CD4 cells after COVID-19. Study outcomes and limitations: There was only 1 of 255 vaccine-induced clones in healthy vaccinees that cross-reacted with common cold coronaviruses. Few convalescent patients, and no early post-infection timepoints, were available to the study.

V was clipped by 3 bases and J by 0 bases, with 6 bases between them. The CDR3 has 13 residues. Germline V lookup: CDR1 DFQATT, CDR2 SNEGSKA (reference sequence). This clone appeared a few times. Its cognate antigen is unknown. Peptide-pool stimulation followed by sequencing identified expanded antigen-specific CD4+ clonotypes in the ViraFEST assay. Isolation of CD4+ T cells took place after 10 days of culture. Nucleocapsid antibodies stayed negative before and after vaccination, showing no earlier SARS-CoV-2 infection. Assay: immunoSEQ multiplex PCR; the TCRdb copy retains only in-frame clones and omits some. The table shows roughly 20,000 clones, with over 65% occurring only once.

The V call is TRBV20-1, the J call TRBJ2-1; no definite D call. This sequence originates from a human donor who received a COVID-19 vaccine. The specimen was CD4+ T cells from PBMCs cultured with HCoV-NL63 spike peptides, collected before COVID-19 vaccination. The CDR3 region has the DNA TGCAGTGCTAGTCCCGTCTCCTACAATGAGCAGTTCTTC. Its protein is CSASPVSYNEQFF.